This T cell receptor beta chain was retrieved from a study of preoperative IRX-2 immunotherapy in early breast cancer. Sequenced by immunoSEQ multiplex PCR; TCRdb stores in-frame clones only, minus some. The sample has around 43,000 clones, 77% seen once. Treatment here: preoperative locoregional IRX-2 cytokine immunotherapy. Patients received preoperative, locoregional IRX-2 cytokine immunotherapy in a phase Ib study. With 3 bases removed from V and 5 bases from J, the gap between germline ends came to 6 bases. This CDR3 has 12 residues. CDR1 is MRHNA, CDR2 SNTAGT, per germline. The source of this sequence is a human donor with breast cancer. The sequences come from tumor tissue, collected after IRX-2 immunotherapy. This sequence joins TRBV6-4 and TRBJ2-3, with D uncertain. The CDR3 reads CASSEYIDTQYF. The DNA of the CDR3 is TGTGCCAGCAGTGAATACATAGATACGCAGTATTTT.